Listed here are 2 T cell receptor beta chains from one sample, sequenced in a study of T cell changes during pregnancy in multiple sclerosis. Clones were sequenced by immunoSEQ multiplex PCR, and TCRdb holds only the in-frame ones, with some missing. Seen here are around 56,000 clones, 75% to 95% observed once, and the top ten hold roughly 2%. The material sequenced was peripheral blood, taken in the first trimester of pregnancy. These receptors were obtained from a female donor in good health, enrolled as a control in a pregnancy study.

The rearrangement joins TRBV7-8 to TRBJ1-4; D unresolved. The V gene's germline CDR1 is SGHVS and CDR2 FQNEAQ. CDR3 size: 14 residues. The ends were cut back, 1 base at V and 4 bases at J, with 7 bases in the middle. The CDR3, as DNA: TGTGCCAGCAGCTTAGTAGGGAGTAATGAAAAACTGTTTTTT. This translates into CASSLVGSNEKLFF.

The chain couples TRBV10-3 to TRBJ1-1, with 11 bases lining up with TRBD1. The CDR3 runs 17 residues. Looked up from germline, CDR1 is ENHRY and CDR2 is SYGVKD. With 6 bases clipped from V and 0 bases from J, the junction kept 9 bases outside the gene matches. CDR3 DNA sequence: TGTGCCATCAGGGGGGACAGGGGGAGGACTATGAACACTGAAGCTTTCTTT. It codes for CAIRGDRGRTMNTEAFF.